The next 12 T cell receptor beta chains were all read from a single sample in a study of blood T cells in healthy people across ages. The second PCR ran about 6 to 11 cycles with a sample-barcoded 5' primer and J-beta primers. TCRdb recomputed calls from the 5' RACE reads with MiXCR, one row per CDR3 protein. This sample has approximately 800,000 distinct CDR3 sequences, with around 36% found just once. Input material: blood. The receptors stem from a man aged 18-30 years in good health.

V gene TRBV12-3 or TRBV12-4 combines with J gene TRBJ2-7, with 7 bases lining up with TRBD1. The CDR3 runs 12 residues. J was trimmed by 5 bases and V by 7 bases; bases with no gene match: 5. The CDR3 bases are TGTGCCAGCAATACAGGGGTGGACGAGCAGTACTTC. As protein: CASNTGVDEQYF.

This clonotype was seen only a few times. This rearrangement joins TRBV5-6 to TRBJ2-7, with a possible D match to TRBD2 (7 bases). The CDR3 sequence is 14 residues long. V lost 4 bases and J 4 bases, leaving 15 bases between the germline ends. Germline V gene data show CDR1 as SGHDT and CDR2 as YYEEEE. CDR3 nucleotide sequence: TGTGCCAGCAGCCCGGGGGGCTCGCGGTACGAGCAGTACTTC. This encodes CASSPGGSRYEQYF.

The rearrangement uses TRBV3-1 and TRBJ2-1; TRBD2 matches at 16 bases. The CDR3 spans 19 residues. CDR1 is LGHDT, CDR2 YNNKEL, per germline (reference sequence). With V trimmed by 4 bases and J by 7 bases, 13 bases remained unmatched. The CDR3 loop is CASSPSPGLAGGSGNEQFF. The DNA of the CDR3 is TGTGCCAGCAGCCCCTCTCCGGGACTAGCGGGGGGGTCAGGGAATGAGCAGTTCTTC.

The chain carries TRBV20-1 and TRBJ1-5, with D possibly being TRBD1 (6 bases). Germline-derived CDR1 and CDR2 are DFQATT and SNEGSKA (reference sequence). The CDR3 spans 16 residues. The germline V and J ends were trimmed by 6 bases and 0 bases, with 18 bases remaining between them. The CDR3 loop is CSATPWGPYSNQPQHF. DNA of the CDR3: TGCAGTGCGACACCCTGGGGGCCTTATAGCAATCAGCCCCAGCATTTT.

This clonotype has more than one count but fewer than ten. The chain employs TRBV5-6 and TRBJ2-5; 8 bases match TRBD2. The CDR3 runs to 16 residues. The trim removed 2 bases at V and 11 bases at J, leaving 17 bases unmatched. Germline assignment: CDR1 SGHDT and CDR2 YYEEEE. CDR3 DNA sequence: TGTGCCAGCAGCTTCTATAGCGGGGCCCCCCACAATGAGCAGTACTTC. Amino acids: CASSFYSGAPHNEQYF. Supplemented by reference TRBV5-6 and TRBJ2-5, the full variable domain reads DAGVTQSPTHLIKTRGQQVTLRCSPKSGHDTVSWYQQALGQGPQFIFQYYEEEERQRGNFPDRFSGHQFPNYSSELNVNALLLGDSALYLCASSFYSGAPHNEQYFGPGTRLLVL.

The chain links TRBV24-1 to TRBJ2-1; perhaps TRBD1 as D (5 bases). V was trimmed by 3 bases and J by 4 bases, leaving 9 bases between them. CDR1 KGHDR and CDR2 SFDVKD come from the germline V gene. The CDR3 has 14 amino acids. CDR3 nucleotides: TGTGCCACCAGTGATAAGAGACAGTACAATGAGCAGTTCTTC. As protein: CATSDKRQYNEQFF.

This clonotype was detected a few times. The chain is built from TRBV7-2 and TRBJ2-7, with D perhaps given as TRBD1 or TRBD2 (5 bases each). V lost 1 base to trimming and J lost 0 bases, with 10 bases between them. CDR1 is SGHTA and CDR2 is FQGNSA in the germline V gene. This CDR3 has 15 residues. Here the CDR3 reads CASSLGVGDSYEQYF. CDR3 DNA: TGTGCCAGCAGCTTAGGGGTGGGGGACTCCTACGAGCAGTACTTC.

CDR3 in amino acids: CSASRTGVGHSSYNEQYF. The DNA of the CDR3 is TGCAGTGCTAGTCGAACCGGGGTGGGACATAGCTCCTACAATGAGCAGTACTTC. V gene TRBV20-1 combines with J gene TRBJ2-1, with D tentatively TRBD1 (6 bases). TRBJ2-7 matches the DNA end more closely, so the J call is doubtful. Germline V gene lookup returns CDR1 DFQATT and CDR2 SNEGSKA (reference sequence). This CDR3 is 18 amino acids long.

This clonotype was recorded at least ten times. The chain recombines TRBV12-3 or TRBV12-4 with TRBJ2-1; D could derive from TRBD1 or TRBD2 (6 bases each). CDR3 length: 15 amino acids. V lost 4 bases to trimming and J lost 0 bases, with 10 bases between them. The CDR3 region is CASSYRGDSYNEQFF. Here the CDR3 DNA reads TGTGCCAGCAGTTATAGGGGGGACTCCTACAATGAGCAGTTCTTC.

This sequence joins TRBV2 and TRBJ2-5; unclear D gene. The CDR3 sequence is 18 residues long. V dropped 2 bases and J dropped 6 bases, with 25 bases sitting between them. Looked up from germline, CDR1 is SNHLY and CDR2 is FYNNEI. The CDR3 region is CASSERVWSGPRGQTQYF. CDR3 in DNA: TGTGCCAGCAGTGAACGTGTATGGTCCGGTCCGCGCGGACAGACCCAGTACTTC. The full variable domain, with the rest looked up from reference TRBV2 and TRBJ2-5, is EPEVTQTPSHQVTQMGQEVILRCVPISNHLYFYWYRQILGQKVEFLVSFYNNEISEKSEIFDDQFSVERPDGSNFTLKIRSTKLEDSAMYFCASSERVWSGPRGQTQYFGPGTRLLVL.

Comments on this clonotype: A read error may be the cause here, since a much bigger clone is one base away. The chain has TRBV29-1 and TRBJ1-2, with D perhaps matching TRBD1 (6 bases). V lost 8 bases, J lost 6 bases, and 10 bases lay in between. This CDR3 has 10 residues. From germline, CDR1 is SQVTM and CDR2 ANQGSEA. The CDR3 bases are TGCAGCATGAACAGGGATGGCTACACCTTC. Protein: CSMNRDGYTF.

The V gene is TRBV12-3 or TRBV12-4, the J gene TRBJ1-1; possible D gene TRBD1, 6 bases. Trimming removed 11 bases at V and 4 bases at J, with 20 bases between. The CDR3 sequence is 14 residues long. The CDR3 reads CAGTLTGWGTEAFF. The CDR3 DNA follows: TGTGCCGGCACATTAACAGGGTGGGGCACTGAAGCTTTCTTT.